This section outlines one T cell receptor beta chain sequence together with its context. The antigen remains undetermined. The data belong to a study of monozygotic twins with inflammatory bowel disease. Study conclusions and caveats: The study supported no single strong signal or clonotype linked to IBD. A distinction between different T cell subtypes was not possible.

There are 17 residues in the CDR3. The germline CDR1 and CDR2 sequences are ENHRY and SYGVKD. UMIs that had a 6-nucleotide sample barcode were put in using template switching. The authors ran two nested PCRs of approximately 16 and 10 cycles on TCRalpha and TCRbeta cDNA. TCRdb processed the 5' RACE reads again and assigns one entry to each CDR3 protein, with no DNA. In total, the table holds approximately 210,000 distinct CDR3 sequences. The receptor was isolated from a human donor with ulcerative colitis or Crohn's disease, or a healthy co-twin of an affected twin (not recorded which). V is TRBV10-3 and J is TRBJ2-3; the D call of TRBD2 rests on TCRdb alone, since no DNA is present to check it. Sequencing was performed on blood. CDR3 amino acids: CAISESGAGGPGDTQYF.